The rows below give T cell receptor beta chains drawn from one sample of a study of cytomegalovirus exposure and HLA in healthy donors. The repertoire was sequenced with immunoSEQ multiplex PCR; TCRdb's copy has only in-frame clones and lacks some. The listing contains tens of thousands of clones. Sequencing was carried out using PBMCs. The receptors originated from a woman in her 30s in good health and CMV-seronegative. Each CDR3 is given with its conserved first and last residue. The order of the fields is J gene, D gene, V gene, CDR3 DNA, CDR3 protein. A D gene is named only where the DNA matches it firmly.

>TRBJ2-1|.|TRBV18
TGTGCCAGCTCACCACAGGGGTATGAGCAGTTCTTC
CASSPQGYEQFF
>TRBJ2-5|.|TRBV4-1
TGCGCCAGCAGCCTATCCCCCCAGGGATCAGCGTACCAAGAGACCCAGTACTTC
CASSLSPQGSAYQETQYF
>TRBJ2-1|TRBD2|TRBV5-1
TGCGCCAGCAGCTTACTAGCGGGAGGGCCTAATGAGCAGTTCTTC
CASSLLAGGPNEQFF
>TRBJ2-7|TRBD2|TRBV30
TGTGCCTGGAGTCTAGCGGACACGGGGTACGAGCAGTACTTC
CAWSLADTGYEQYF
>TRBJ2-5|.|TRBV11-2
TGTGCCAGCAGCTTAGACGGCGCGGGACCTAAACAAGAGACCCAGTACTTC
CASSLDGAGPKQETQYF
>TRBJ2-1|TRBD2|TRBV5-1
TGCGCCAGCAGCTCACCTAGCGGGGAGGAGTTCTTC
CASSSPSGEEFF
>TRBJ2-1|TRBD2|TRBV5-1
TGCGCCAGCAGCTCACCGGGACTAGCGGGAGTAAACTACAATGAGCAGTTCTTC
CASSSPGLAGVNYNEQFF
>TRBJ2-1|.|TRBV15
TGTGCCACCAGCCTCACAGGAAACGTGCAGTTCTTC
CATSLTGNVQFF
>TRBJ1-5|.|TRBV30
TGTGCCTGGAGGGGCACCAACGGGGAACCCCAGCATTTT
CAWRGTNGEPQHF
>TRBJ2-7|TRBD1|TRBV9
TGTGCCAGCAGCAGGACCGGGACAGGGGACTACGAGCAGTACTTC
CASSRTGTGDYEQYF
>TRBJ1-5|.|TRBV6-1
TGTGCCAGCAGTGACACAGCTAATCAGCCCCAGCATTTT
CASSDTANQPQHF
>TRBJ2-1|.|TRBV6-5
TGTGCCAGCCGCGGGGGCCTTTACAATGAGCAGTTCTTC
CASRGGLYNEQFF
>TRBJ2-7|.|TRBV30
TGTGCCTGGAGTGCCAGGGGTTACGAGCAGTACTTC
CAWSARGYEQYF
>TRBJ1-6|TRBD1|TRBV2
TGTGCCAGCAGTGAATCGGGACAGGGCTTTTCACCCCTCCACTTT
CASSESGQGFSPLHF
>TRBJ1-4|.|TRBV4-2
TGTGCCAGCAGCCAAGGGGGGGGCGGGGAGCGGGAAAAACTGTTTTTT
CASSQGGGGEREKLFF
>TRBJ2-2|TRBD1|TRBV5-1
TGCGCCAGCAGAGCGGACAGGGGAGTTGGTACCGGGGAGCTGTTTTTT
CASRADRGVGTGELFF
>TRBJ2-7|TRBD2|TRBV30
TGTGCCTGGAGTGTACGAGGCGGGGGCTACGAGCAGTACTTC
CAWSVRGGGYEQYF
>TRBJ2-2|.|TRBV5-1
TGCGCCAGCAGAATTCTTAGCGGAGACACCGGGGAGCTGTTTTTT
CASRILSGDTGELFF
>TRBJ1-4|.|TRBV6-1
TGTGCCAGCAGTGAAGCGCTGGGGGGACCTGAAAAACTGTTTTTT
CASSEALGGPEKLFF
>TRBJ2-1|TRBD2|TRBV29-1
TGCAGCGTTGTTAAGTTAGCGGGGGCGAACAATGAGCAGTTCTTC
CSVVKLAGANNEQFF
>TRBJ2-1|TRBD2|TRBV7-2
TGTGCCAGCAGCCCACTAGCGAACTCCTACAATGAGCAGTTCTTC
CASSPLANSYNEQFF
>TRBJ1-5|TRBD1|TRBV4-1
TGCGCCAGCAGCGCTGTAGCAGGGGGCAGTCAGCCCCAGCATTTT
CASSAVAGGSQPQHF
>TRBJ1-6|TRBD1|TRBV4-1
TGCGCCAGCAGCCAGACGATCGCCGGGACAGGGTTGGTAGAATATTCACCCCTCCACTTT
CASSQTIAGTGLVEYSPLHF
>TRBJ1-3|.|TRBV18
TGTGCCAGCTCACCAGGGGCAGAAGCTGGAAACACCATATATTTT
CASSPGAEAGNTIYF
>TRBJ2-7|TRBD2|TRBV7-2
TGTGCCAGCAGCTTAGGATTAGCGGGAGGCTACGAGCAGTACTTC
CASSLGLAGGYEQYF
>TRBJ1-2|TRBD1|TRBV7-9
TGTGCCAGCAGCCATACAGGGGGAGACGGCTACACCTTC
CASSHTGGDGYTF
>TRBJ1-2|TRBD1|TRBV6-5
TGTGCCAGCAGTCCGCGGACAGGGGACTATGGCTACACCTTC
CASSPRTGDYGYTF
>TRBJ2-2|TRBD2|TRBV5-1
TGCGCCAGCAGCTTGGTAGCGGGAGAAGGTTCCGGGGAGCTGTTTTTT
CASSLVAGEGSGELFF
>TRBJ1-1|.|TRBV6-5
TGTGCCAGCAGTTACACGGGGGACACTGAAGCTTTCTTT
CASSYTGDTEAFF
>TRBJ2-7|TRBD2|TRBV5-6
TGTGCCAGCAGCTTGTTCCACTCTAGCGGGACGGATGTCTACGAGCAGTACTTC
CASSLFHSSGTDVYEQYF
>TRBJ1-2|TRBD1|TRBV5-1
TGCGCCAGCAGCTTAGACAGGGCTAACTATGGCTACACCTTC
CASSLDRANYGYTF
>TRBJ2-1|TRBD1|TRBV6-1
TGTGCCAGCAAGGATGATAATACAGGGGGCTATGAGCAGTTCTTC
CASKDDNTGGYEQFF
>TRBJ2-5|.|TRBV7-9
TGTGCCAGCAGCTTAGATGGTAGTCTCTGGGAGACCCAGTACTTC
CASSLDGSLWETQYF